The rows below give T cell receptor beta chains drawn from one sample of a study of control samples from healthy donors and cancer patients. TCRdb's table, derived via immunoSEQ multiplex PCR, lists solely in-frame clones and lacks some. The sample lists under 450,000 clones, 90% occurring once. Sequencing used PBMCs. Source of these receptors: a man aged 35 to 55 with head and neck cancer. Both conserved end residues are part of each CDR3. The D gene is left open where the match is weak. Size values are once, few and many counts, or a class for expanded clones, and some rows have none.

J gene: TRBJ2-3; CDR3 length: 19; V gene: TRBV4-3; D gene: NA; clone size: NA; CDR3 protein: CASSRLTPEGRGSTDTQYF; CDR3 DNA: TGCGCCAGCAGCCGACTCACACCGGAAGGTAGGGGTTCCACAGATACGCAGTATTTT
J gene: TRBJ1-2; CDR3 length: 17; V gene: TRBV19; D gene: NA; clone size: NA; CDR3 protein: CASSIPRGVTANYGYTF; CDR3 DNA: TGTGCCAGTAGTATCCCCAGGGGAGTAACTGCTAACTATGGCTACACCTTC
J gene: TRBJ2-2; CDR3 length: 12; V gene: TRBV5-1; D gene: NA; clone size: NA; CDR3 protein: CASSEDREELFF; CDR3 DNA: TGCGCCAGCAGCGAAGATAGGGAGGAGCTGTTTTTT
J gene: TRBJ1-2; CDR3 length: 15; V gene: TRBV4-1; D gene: TRBD1; clone size: NA; CDR3 protein: CASSHPGTGVRGYTF; CDR3 DNA: TGCGCCAGCAGCCATCCCGGGACAGGGGTTCGGGGCTACACCTTC
J gene: TRBJ1-2; CDR3 length: 14; V gene: TRBV11-2; D gene: NA; clone size: NA; CDR3 protein: CASSLDSLNYGYTF; CDR3 DNA: TGTGCCAGCAGCTTGGACAGCCTAAACTATGGCTACACCTTC
J gene: TRBJ2-7; CDR3 length: 15; V gene: TRBV14; D gene: NA; clone size: NA; CDR3 protein: CASSQGGRVRGEQYF; CDR3 DNA: TGTGCCAGCAGCCAAGGAGGCAGGGTTCGGGGCGAGCAGTACTTC
J gene: TRBJ2-7; CDR3 length: 15; V gene: TRBV7-2; D gene: NA; clone size: NA; CDR3 protein: CASSLSLGRAHEQYF; CDR3 DNA: TGTGCCAGCAGCTTAAGTCTAGGCAGGGCCCACGAGCAGTACTTC
J gene: TRBJ2-5; CDR3 length: 16; V gene: TRBV5-6; D gene: NA; clone size: NA; CDR3 protein: CVSSLWAYPPRETQYF; CDR3 DNA: TGTGTCAGCAGCTTGTGGGCGTACCCCCCCCGAGAGACCCAGTACTTC
J gene: TRBJ2-3; CDR3 length: 13; V gene: TRBV6-5; D gene: NA; clone size: NA; CDR3 protein: CASSLLRRDTQYF; CDR3 DNA: TGTGCCAGCAGCCTTCTCAGGAGAGATACGCAGTATTTT
J gene: TRBJ2-7; CDR3 length: 15; V gene: TRBV2; D gene: NA; clone size: NA; CDR3 protein: CASRERSGADYEQYF; CDR3 DNA: TGTGCCAGCAGGGAAAGGTCGGGGGCTGACTACGAGCAGTACTTC
J gene: TRBJ2-3; CDR3 length: 19; V gene: TRBV7-2; D gene: NA; clone size: NA; CDR3 protein: CASSLVRGRRGLRTDTQYF; CDR3 DNA: TGTGCCAGCAGCTTAGTCCGCGGGCGGAGGGGGCTAAGGACAGATACGCAGTATTTT
J gene: TRBJ2-3; CDR3 length: 16; V gene: TRBV4-2; D gene: NA; clone size: NA; CDR3 protein: CASSQDHGQQADTQYF; CDR3 DNA: TGTGCCAGCAGCCAAGATCATGGACAGCAAGCAGATACGCAGTATTTT
J gene: TRBJ2-5; CDR3 length: 15; V gene: TRBV27; D gene: NA; clone size: NA; CDR3 protein: CASSSPQQGQETQYF; CDR3 DNA: TGTGCCAGCAGTTCCCCTCAACAGGGCCAAGAGACCCAGTACTTC
J gene: TRBJ1-2; CDR3 length: 15; V gene: TRBV18; D gene: NA; clone size: NA; CDR3 protein: CASSPPSIQGGGYTF; CDR3 DNA: TGTGCCAGCTCACCACCAAGTATACAGGGTGGCGGCTACACCTTC
J gene: TRBJ2-1; CDR3 length: 15; V gene: TRBV19; D gene: TRBD1; clone size: NA; CDR3 protein: CASSEDRAAYNEQFF; CDR3 DNA: TGTGCCAGTTCTGAGGACAGGGCGGCCTACAATGAGCAGTTCTTC
J gene: TRBJ1-1; CDR3 length: 14; V gene: TRBV18; D gene: NA; clone size: NA; CDR3 protein: CASSPSGPNTEAFF; CDR3 DNA: TGTGCCAGCTCACCGTCAGGCCCGAACACTGAAGCTTTCTTT
J gene: TRBJ2-5; CDR3 length: 14; V gene: TRBV7-9; D gene: NA; clone size: NA; CDR3 protein: CASSLSGEAETQYF; CDR3 DNA: TGTGCCAGCAGCTTATCAGGGGAGGCAGAGACCCAGTACTTC
J gene: TRBJ2-7; CDR3 length: 13; V gene: TRBV19; D gene: NA; clone size: NA; CDR3 protein: CASSEDLLYEQYF; CDR3 DNA: TGTGCCAGTAGCGAGGATCTCCTTTACGAGCAGTACTTC
J gene: TRBJ1-1; CDR3 length: 15; V gene: TRBV14; D gene: NA; clone size: NA; CDR3 protein: CASSSGRILNTEAFF; CDR3 DNA: TGTGCCAGCAGCTCAGGACGGATACTGAACACTGAAGCTTTCTTT
J gene: TRBJ1-3; CDR3 length: 15; V gene: TRBV7-3; D gene: NA; clone size: NA; CDR3 protein: CASSLLGGLGNTIYF; CDR3 DNA: TGTGCCAGCAGCCTTCTCGGGGGGCTCGGAAACACCATATATTTT
J gene: TRBJ2-7; CDR3 length: 15; V gene: TRBV7-3; D gene: NA; clone size: NA; CDR3 protein: CASSSSPHPADEQYF; CDR3 DNA: TGTGCCAGCAGCTCCTCACCTCACCCAGCCGACGAGCAGTACTTC
J gene: TRBJ1-5; CDR3 length: 14; V gene: TRBV30; D gene: TRBD1; clone size: NA; CDR3 protein: CAWNLEGASQPQHF; CDR3 DNA: TGTGCCTGGAATCTTGAGGGGGCTTCTCAGCCCCAGCATTTT
J gene: TRBJ1-5; CDR3 length: 14; V gene: TRBV27; D gene: NA; clone size: NA; CDR3 protein: CASSLGRTYQPQHF; CDR3 DNA: TGTGCCAGCAGTTTAGGCAGGACTTATCAGCCCCAGCATTTT
J gene: TRBJ1-1; CDR3 length: 15; V gene: TRBV5-8; D gene: NA; clone size: NA; CDR3 protein: CASSHLRGLNTEAFF; CDR3 DNA: TGTGCCAGCAGCCACCTCAGAGGATTGAACACTGAAGCTTTCTTT
J gene: TRBJ2-7; CDR3 length: 15; V gene: TRBV24-1; D gene: NA; clone size: NA; CDR3 protein: CATSDWSGNDYEQYF; CDR3 DNA: TGTGCCACCAGTGATTGGTCAGGGAACGACTACGAGCAGTACTTC
J gene: TRBJ1-6; CDR3 length: 15; V gene: TRBV2; D gene: NA; clone size: NA; CDR3 protein: CASSPGGGGGSPLHF; CDR3 DNA: TGTGCCAGCAGTCCGGGTGGGGGCGGTGGTTCACCCCTCCACTTT
J gene: TRBJ1-3; CDR3 length: 13; V gene: TRBV10-3; D gene: NA; clone size: NA; CDR3 protein: CAISETKGNTIYF; CDR3 DNA: TGTGCCATCAGTGAGACCAAAGGAAACACCATATATTTT
J gene: TRBJ2-1; CDR3 length: 12; V gene: TRBV19; D gene: NA; clone size: few; CDR3 protein: CASSITYNEQFF; CDR3 DNA: TGTGCCAGTAGTATTACGTACAATGAGCAGTTCTTC
J gene: TRBJ1-1; CDR3 length: 16; V gene: TRBV6-2/TRBV6-3; D gene: NA; clone size: NA; CDR3 protein: CASSYSISQGTTEAFF; CDR3 DNA: TGTGCCAGCAGTTACTCGATATCACAGGGAACCACTGAAGCTTTCTTT
J gene: TRBJ1-5; CDR3 length: 14; V gene: TRBV30; D gene: TRBD1; clone size: NA; CDR3 protein: CAWSVPGGYQPQHF; CDR3 DNA: TGTGCCTGGAGTGTACCAGGGGGGTATCAGCCCCAGCATTTT
J gene: TRBJ2-2; CDR3 length: 14; V gene: TRBV29-1; D gene: NA; clone size: NA; CDR3 protein: CRERSEANTGELFF; CDR3 DNA: TGCAGGGAGCGGAGTGAAGCGAACACCGGGGAGCTGTTTTTT
J gene: TRBJ1-6; CDR3 length: 15; V gene: TRBV6-1; D gene: NA; clone size: NA; CDR3 protein: CASSEAGVQESPLHF; CDR3 DNA: TGTGCCAGCAGTGAAGCGGGCGTTCAGGAGTCACCCCTCCACTTT
J gene: TRBJ1-6; CDR3 length: 15; V gene: TRBV14; D gene: NA; clone size: NA; CDR3 protein: CASSTRGVYNSPLHF; CDR3 DNA: TGTGCCAGCAGCACCCGGGGTGTCTATAATTCACCCCTCCACTTT
J gene: TRBJ2-2; CDR3 length: 15; V gene: TRBV2; D gene: TRBD1; clone size: NA; CDR3 protein: CASSGGTGVSGELFF; CDR3 DNA: TGTGCCAGCAGTGGAGGGACAGGGGTTTCCGGGGAGCTGTTTTTT
J gene: TRBJ1-2; CDR3 length: 9; V gene: TRBV20-1; D gene: NA; clone size: once; CDR3 protein: CSAGNGYTF; CDR3 DNA: TGCAGTGCCGGGAATGGCTACACCTTC
J gene: TRBJ2-2; CDR3 length: 18; V gene: TRBV5-1; D gene: TRBD1; clone size: NA; CDR3 protein: CASSATPGQGFESGELFF; CDR3 DNA: TGCGCCAGCAGCGCAACTCCGGGACAGGGCTTCGAGTCCGGGGAGCTGTTTTTT
J gene: TRBJ2-5; CDR3 length: 18; V gene: TRBV11-3; D gene: TRBD2; clone size: NA; CDR3 protein: CASSLESGTSGRQETQYF; CDR3 DNA: TGTGCCAGCAGCTTAGAGTCCGGGACTAGCGGGAGACAAGAGACCCAGTACTTC
J gene: TRBJ2-7; CDR3 length: 15; V gene: TRBV10-3; D gene: TRBD2; clone size: NA; CDR3 protein: CASSRTSGAPYEQYF; CDR3 DNA: TGTGCCTCGTCCAGGACTAGCGGGGCCCCCTACGAGCAGTACTTC
J gene: TRBJ2-4; CDR3 length: 17; V gene: TRBV7-8; D gene: TRBD1; clone size: NA; CDR3 protein: CASSPMGTGGSKNIQYF; CDR3 DNA: TGTGCCAGCAGCCCCATGGGGACAGGGGGTTCCAAAAACATTCAGTACTTC
J gene: TRBJ2-3; CDR3 length: 12; V gene: TRBV10-1; D gene: NA; clone size: NA; CDR3 protein: CASSESSFPQYF; CDR3 DNA: TGCGCCAGCAGTGAGTCCTCGTTCCCGCAGTATTTT
J gene: TRBJ2-3; CDR3 length: 15; V gene: TRBV7-3; D gene: NA; clone size: NA; CDR3 protein: CASSLRTTRTDTQYF; CDR3 DNA: TGTGCCAGCAGCCTACGGACTACCCGCACAGATACGCAGTATTTT
J gene: TRBJ1-4; CDR3 length: 18; V gene: TRBV14; D gene: NA; clone size: NA; CDR3 protein: CASSPWISGVPGGEKLFF; CDR3 DNA: TGTGCCAGCAGCCCGTGGATCAGTGGGGTGCCCGGGGGTGAAAAACTGTTTTTT
J gene: TRBJ1-2; CDR3 length: 15; V gene: TRBV7-2; D gene: NA; clone size: few; CDR3 protein: CASSRSRQENYGYTF; CDR3 DNA: TGTGCCAGCAGCCGCAGCCGACAGGAGAACTATGGCTACACCTTC
J gene: TRBJ1-1; CDR3 length: 14; V gene: TRBV7-9; D gene: NA; clone size: NA; CDR3 protein: CASSLVAQNTEAFF; CDR3 DNA: TGTGCCAGCAGCTTAGTAGCCCAGAACACTGAAGCTTTCTTT
J gene: TRBJ1-5; CDR3 length: 15; V gene: TRBV19; D gene: NA; clone size: few; CDR3 protein: CASSREGQSNQPQHF; CDR3 DNA: TGTGCCAGTAGTAGAGAAGGACAGAGCAATCAGCCCCAGCATTTT
J gene: TRBJ1-1; CDR3 length: 12; V gene: TRBV18; D gene: NA; clone size: NA; CDR3 protein: CASSPQQGEAFF; CDR3 DNA: TGTGCCAGCTCACCGCAGCAGGGTGAAGCTTTCTTT
J gene: TRBJ1-6; CDR3 length: 16; V gene: TRBV6-6; D gene: NA; clone size: NA; CDR3 protein: CASSYSSGGSNSPLHF; CDR3 DNA: TGTGCCAGCAGTTACTCCTCTGGGGGCTCTAACTCACCCCTCCACTTT
J gene: TRBJ1-3; CDR3 length: 18; V gene: TRBV3-1/TRBV3-2; D gene: TRBD1; clone size: NA; CDR3 protein: CASSPTPERTGSGNTIYF; CDR3 DNA: TGTGCCAGCAGCCCGACACCGGAAAGGACAGGGTCTGGAAACACCATATATTTT
J gene: TRBJ1-2; CDR3 length: 15; V gene: TRBV5-4; D gene: TRBD1; clone size: NA; CDR3 protein: CASSYGQGANYGYTF; CDR3 DNA: TGTGCCAGCAGTTATGGACAGGGGGCTAACTATGGCTACACCTTC
J gene: TRBJ2-7; CDR3 length: 15; V gene: TRBV3-1/TRBV3-2; D gene: NA; clone size: NA; CDR3 protein: CASSQEGGRHYEQYF; CDR3 DNA: TGTGCCAGCAGCCAAGAAGGGGGGAGACACTACGAGCAGTACTTC
J gene: TRBJ1-1; CDR3 length: 14; V gene: TRBV11-1; D gene: NA; clone size: NA; CDR3 protein: CASSFPGVGTEAFF; CDR3 DNA: TGTGCCAGCAGCTTTCCAGGGGTGGGCACTGAAGCTTTCTTT
J gene: TRBJ1-2; CDR3 length: 12; V gene: TRBV28; D gene: TRBD1; clone size: once; CDR3 protein: CASSGQVRGYTF; CDR3 DNA: TGTGCCAGCAGCGGACAGGTTCGCGGCTACACCTTC
J gene: TRBJ2-7; CDR3 length: 15; V gene: TRBV6-5; D gene: TRBD1; clone size: NA; CDR3 protein: CASKPRTGVSGEQYF; CDR3 DNA: TGTGCCAGCAAACCTCGGACAGGGGTGAGTGGCGAGCAGTACTTC
J gene: TRBJ2-2; CDR3 length: 18; V gene: TRBV4-1; D gene: TRBD1; clone size: NA; CDR3 protein: CASSFTGTGGLNTGELFF; CDR3 DNA: TGCGCCAGCAGCTTCACCGGGACAGGGGGCCTTAACACCGGGGAGCTGTTTTTT
J gene: TRBJ1-5; CDR3 length: 11; V gene: TRBV19; D gene: NA; clone size: NA; CDR3 protein: CASVGGGPQHF; CDR3 DNA: TGTGCCAGCGTCGGGGGGGGTCCCCAGCATTTT